A single sample is the source of the 26 T cell receptor beta chains below, sequenced in a study of CXCR3-negative and CXCR3-positive naive CD8 T cells. 5' RACE with UMI labels generated the TRB cDNA libraries. TCRdb re-called the 5' RACE reads; every CDR3 protein appears as one record, without DNA. This sample's clone table lists some 38,000 distinct CDR3 sequences. The material sequenced was memory CD8+ T cells from blood. The receptors were gathered from a human donor in good health. Some clones in this sample may be carry-over from other donors' samples.

The chain employs TRBV6-2 or TRBV6-3 and TRBJ2-3; TCRdb's assignment of TRBD1 cannot be checked, as there is no DNA. Germline loops: CDR1 MNHEY, CDR2 SVGEGT. The CDR3 is made up of 15 amino acids. The CDR3 spells CASSELQGGSDTQYF.

The V call is TRBV12-3 or TRBV12-4, the J call TRBJ2-2; TCRdb selects TRBD2, and the lack of DNA leaves this call unchecked. This CDR3 contains 15 residues. The CDR3: CASRHRDYLTGELFF.

The chain links TRBV24-1 to TRBJ2-2. CDR1 is KGHDR and CDR2 is SFDVKD in the germline V gene. This CDR3 has 13 residues. CDR3: CATSDLYTGELFF.

J is TRBJ2-1 and V is TRBV4-2. The CDR3 sequence is 17 residues long. The germline V gene encodes CDR1 LGHNA and CDR2 YNFKEQ. The CDR3 loop is CASSPDEGGSSYNEQFF.

The chain combines TRBV5-1 with TRBJ2-7; TCRdb's D call of TRBD1 is untestable without DNA. The germline CDR1 and CDR2 sequences are SGHRS and YFSETQ. The CDR3 has 15 residues. CDR3 loop: CASTNERDTGYEQYF.

The genes are TRBV20-1 and TRBJ2-1; TCRdb's assignment of TRBD2 cannot be checked, as there is no DNA. Germline assignment: CDR1 DFQATT and CDR2 SNEGSKA (reference sequence). The CDR3 extends over 15 amino acids. The CDR3 here is CSARESTRGYNEQFF.

The rearrangement uses TRBV7-8 and TRBJ2-7. The CDR3 sequence is 12 residues long. Germline loops: CDR1 SGHVS, CDR2 FQNEAQ. The CDR3 region is CASSFDGYEQYF. Complete variable domain (other parts from reference TRBV7-8 and TRBJ2-7): GAGVSQSPRYKVAKRGQDVALRCDPISGHVSLFWYQQALGQGPEFLTYFQNEAQLDKSGLPSDRFFAERPEGSVSTLKIQRTQQEDSAVYLCASSFDGYEQYFGPGTRLTVT.

This chain joins TRBV20-1 and TRBJ2-3; no DNA is available, so the TRBD1 call from TCRdb remains unchecked. The CDR3 extends over 13 amino acids. Germline loops: CDR1 DFQATT, CDR2 SNEGSKA (reference sequence). The chain's CDR3 is CSARDGDTDTQYF.

The gene calls are TRBV7-9 and TRBJ1-5. The length of the CDR3 is 15 residues. Germline-derived CDR1 and CDR2 are SEHNR and FQNEAQ (reference sequence). This chain's CDR3 is CASSSAYPGSQPQHF.

CDR3 sequence: CASSVLAGGYNEQFF. The chain links TRBV9 to TRBJ2-1; TCRdb outputs TRBD2, but without DNA this stays unchecked. The CDR3 consists of 15 residues. Per germline, CDR1 SGDLS and CDR2 YYNGEE.

The chain uses TRBV12-3 or TRBV12-4 and TRBJ2-7. There are 14 residues in the CDR3. The CDR3: CASSSWADSYEQYF.

The CDR3 here is CASSGLTSGVYNEQFF. The V gene is TRBV5-4, the J gene TRBJ2-1; without DNA, the TCRdb call of TRBD2 cannot be checked. This CDR3 is built from 16 residues. Germline lookup yields CDR1 SGHNT and CDR2 YYREEE (reference sequence).

This chain joins TRBV2 and TRBJ1-5; TCRdb calls TRBD1, which cannot be checked without DNA. The CDR3 totals 13 residues. CDR1 SNHLY and CDR2 FYNNEI come from the germline V gene. The CDR3: CASTTGAIQPQHF.

This clonotype is medium-sized by frequency. V and J are TRBV7-9 and TRBJ2-7; as DNA is missing, the TRBD1 call by TCRdb cannot be tested. The CDR3 loop spans 13 amino acids. Germline CDR1 is SEHNR and CDR2 is FQNEAQ (reference sequence). The CDR3 here is CASSLAGAYEQYF.

The rearrangement joins TRBV20-1 to TRBJ2-7; with no DNA, the TCRdb D assignment of TRBD2 cannot be verified. The CDR3 covers 18 residues. Germline assignment: CDR1 DFQATT and CDR2 SNEGSKA (reference sequence). The CDR3 reads CSARTLAGGPIAVYEQYF.

The J gene is TRBJ2-1, the V gene TRBV19. Germline lookup yields CDR1 LNHDA and CDR2 SQIVND (reference sequence). The CDR3 is 12 amino acids. This CDR3 reads CASSILHNEQFF.

The chain employs TRBV4-2 and TRBJ2-7; TCRdb's D call, TRBD1, is unchecked because there is no DNA. Germline-derived CDR1 and CDR2 are LGHNA and YNFKEQ. This CDR3 is built from 15 residues. CDR3 region: CASSQDEGGSYERYF.

The V call is TRBV7-6, the J call TRBJ2-3; TCRdb's assignment of TRBD2 cannot be checked, as there is no DNA. The CDR3 length is 17 residues. Germline loops: CDR1 SGHVS, CDR2 FNYEAQ. The CDR3 loop reads CASSPPGGLEKADTQYF.

The gene calls are TRBV3-1 and TRBJ2-7. From germline, CDR1 is LGHDT and CDR2 YNNKEL (reference sequence). This CDR3 is built from 12 residues. This CDR3 is CASSQISYEQYF.

The V call is TRBV5-6, the J call TRBJ2-7; TCRdb proposes TRBD2, but this gene call is untestable without DNA. Germline-derived CDR1 and CDR2 are SGHDT and YYEEEE. The CDR3 consists of 13 residues. This CDR3 is CASSPSVSYEQYF.

The V and J genes are TRBV10-3 and TRBJ2-3; TCRdb outputs TRBD2, but without DNA this stays unchecked. This CDR3 region has 16 residues. Germline V gene data show CDR1 as ENHRY and CDR2 as SYGVKD. CDR3 protein: CAISDASSGFTDTQYF.

The chain is built from TRBV3-1 and TRBJ1-2; the D call from TCRdb, TRBD1, cannot be confirmed without DNA. CDR3 length: 13 amino acids. The germline V gene has CDR1 LGHDT and CDR2 YNNKEL (reference sequence). The CDR3 protein is CASTQQGAGGYTF.

The genes are TRBV29-1 and TRBJ1-2. CDR1 SQVTM and CDR2 ANQGSEA come from the germline V gene. The CDR3 loop spans 13 amino acids. CDR3 region: CSVREGGIGGYTF.

V gene TRBV18 combines with J gene TRBJ2-7. The CDR3 totals 13 residues. CDR1 and CDR2 (germline): KGHSH, LQKENI. CDR3 amino acids: CASSPDDSYEQYF. Full variable domain (rest looked up from reference TRBV18 and TRBJ2-7): NAGVMQNPRHLVRRRGQEARLRCSPMKGHSHVYWYRQLPEEGLKFMVYLQKENIIDESGMPKERFSAEFPKEGPSILRIQQVVRGDSAAYFCASSPDDSYEQYFGPGTRLTVT.

CDR3: CASSERPGTYNEQFF. The chain couples TRBV2 to TRBJ2-1. This CDR3 spans 15 amino acids. From germline, CDR1 is SNHLY and CDR2 FYNNEI.

The chain uses TRBV12-3 or TRBV12-4 and TRBJ2-7; as DNA is missing, the TRBD1 call by TCRdb cannot be tested. The CDR3 extends over 16 amino acids. The CDR3 loop reads CASTPSDRSFVYEQYF.